The 22 T cell receptor beta chains listed next were all sequenced from one sample in a study of somatic mutations in cytotoxic T cells in rheumatoid arthritis. Sequencing used immunoSEQ multiplex PCR; TCRdb keeps in-frame clones, though not all of them. Of more than 9,500 clones listed, around 86% are singletons. The sequencing sample was made of CD8+ T cells sorted from blood. The source of these receptors is a woman in her fifties or sixties in good health.

The J gene is TRBJ2-7, the V gene TRBV7-2, with D unclear. The CDR3 has 14 residues. Looked up from germline, CDR1 is SGHTA and CDR2 is FQGNSA. V gave up 0 bases and J gave up 5 bases, with 11 bases separating them. Here the CDR3 reads CASSLAGPWDEQYF. The CDR3 bases are TGTGCCAGCAGCTTAGCTGGGCCCTGGGACGAGCAGTACTTC.

CDR3 DNA sequence: TGTGCCAGCAGCCTAACAGGCCCCCTTGAAAAACTGTTTTTT. The encoded protein is CASSLTGPLEKLFF. This chain uses TRBV28 with TRBJ1-4; D may be TRBD1 (5 bases). The germline V and J ends were trimmed by 6 bases and 7 bases, with 15 bases remaining between them. There are 14 residues in the CDR3. Per germline, CDR1 MDHEN and CDR2 SYDVKM.

The chain has TRBV6-6 and TRBJ1-1, with 9 positions matching TRBD1. The junction had 5 bases not matched to a gene; V was cut back by 6 bases and J by 3 bases. This CDR3 comprises 14 residues. Germline CDR1 reads MNHNY; CDR2 reads SVGAGI (reference sequence). DNA of the CDR3: TGTGCCAGCAGGACAGGGGGGAGGGACACTGAAGCTTTCTTT. It specifies CASRTGGRDTEAFF.

The chain uses TRBV6-1 and TRBJ1-2; maybe TRBD1 (6 bases). The CDR3 runs to 14 residues. CDR1 and CDR2 from the germline V gene are MNHNS and SASEGT. V was trimmed by 7 bases and J by 0 bases, leaving 12 bases between them. The CDR3 DNA sequence: TGTGCCAGCACAACTACAGGGACTAACTATGGCTACACCTTC. Protein: CASTTTGTNYGYTF.

Written as DNA, the CDR3 is TGCAGCGTTGCCCAGGGCTACGAGCAGTACTTC. This encodes CSVAQGYEQYF. The rearrangement uses TRBV29-1 and TRBJ2-7; TRBD1 might be the D (5 bases). Looked up from germline, CDR1 is SQVTM and CDR2 is ANQGSEA. The CDR3 is 11 amino acids. V lost 4 bases and J lost 3, with 7 bases in between.

The sample holds one count of this clone. V gene TRBV2 combines with J gene TRBJ2-7, with 11 bases aligning to TRBD1. CDR1 is SNHLY, CDR2 FYNNEI, per germline. The V and J ends lost 6 bases and 3 bases, in that order; junction bases with no gene match: 7. CDR3 length equals 15 residues. CDR3 in DNA: TGTGCCAGCAGCCCGGGACAGGGGGTAAGCTACGAGCAGTACGTC. Amino acids: CASSPGQGVSYEQYV.

V gene TRBV9 combines with J gene TRBJ2-3; 9 bases map to TRBD2. Germline V CDR1 and CDR2: SGDLS, YYNGEE. This CDR3 is built from 18 residues. The J segment lost 5 bases and the V segment lost 0 bases, leaving 13 bases of the junction unmatched. The CDR3: CASSVAVVAGGPGDTQYF. The CDR3 nucleotides are TGTGCCAGCAGCGTAGCTGTGGTGGCGGGGGGGCCTGGAGATACGCAGTATTTT.

The rearrangement links TRBV27 to TRBJ2-7; a weak D match, TRBD1 (6 bases). V was trimmed by 4 bases and J by 3 bases, leaving 13 bases between them. Germline V gene lookup returns CDR1 MNHEY and CDR2 SMNVEV (reference sequence). The CDR3 has 14 residues. The CDR3 sequence: CASSSGTLFYEQYF. The CDR3 DNA reads as TGTGCCAGCAGTTCCGGGACACTATTCTACGAGCAGTACTTC.

This rearrangement joins TRBV29-1 to TRBJ2-1, with a weak D call TRBD2 (5 bases). CDR3 length: 14 amino acids. V was shortened by 2 bases and J by 4 bases, with 12 bases between the two germline ends. CDR1 is SQVTM, CDR2 ANQGSEA, per germline. The CDR3 nucleotides read TGCAGCGTTGAACTAGGGAGAAGATACAATGAGCAGTTCTTC. Encoded protein: CSVELGRRYNEQFF.

The chain employs TRBV7-9 and TRBJ1-5, with TRBD1 as a possible D gene (6 bases). The germline gives CDR1 SEHNR, CDR2 FQNEAQ (reference sequence). V was trimmed by 7 bases and J by 5 bases, leaving 12 bases between them. The CDR3 runs 13 residues. The CDR3 here is CASTAGAHQPQHF. CDR3 coding DNA: TGTGCCAGCACCGCGGGGGCTCATCAGCCCCAGCATTTT.

The chain couples TRBV7-8 to TRBJ2-7; the match to TRBD1 covers 9 bases. Germline CDR1 is SGHVS and CDR2 is FQNEAQ. After removal of 5 bases from V and 2 bases from J, the junction contained 13 bases not matched to a gene. This CDR3 is 17 amino acids long. The DNA of the CDR3 is TGTGCCAGCAGCCCCTCCGGGACAGGGCCGAGACCCTACGAGCAGTACGTC. The encoded protein is CASSPSGTGPRPYEQYV.

The chain has TRBV30 and TRBJ2-5, with D possibly TRBD1 on 5 matching bases. Germline V lookup: CDR1 GTSNPN, CDR2 SVGIG (reference sequence). Deletions cut 4 bases from V and 2 bases from J, with 11 bases between. This CDR3 region has 13 residues. For the CDR3, the DNA is TGTGCCTGGAATGCAGGGTCTCAAGAGACCCAGTACTTC. This codes for CAWNAGSQETQYF. The full variable domain, completed using reference TRBV30 and TRBJ2-5, is SQTIHQWPATLVQPVGSPLSLECTVEGTSNPNLYWYRQAAGRGLQLLFYSVGIGQISSEVPQNLSASRPQDRQFILSSKKLLLSDSGFYLCAWNAGSQETQYFGPGTRLLVL.

The CDR3 loop reads CASSLAALSFYGYTF. Here the CDR3 DNA reads TGCGCCAGCAGCTTGGCCGCTCTTAGCTTCTATGGCTACACCTTC. The chain carries TRBV5-1 and TRBJ1-2; D call uncertain. CDR1 and CDR2 from the germline V gene are SGHRS and YFSETQ. The germline V and J ends were trimmed by 0 bases and 4 bases, with 13 bases remaining between them. The CDR3 covers 15 residues.

This chain uses TRBV7-9 with TRBJ2-7; D is perhaps TRBD1 (6 bases). This CDR3 spans 12 amino acids. The germline V gene encodes CDR1 SEHNR and CDR2 FQNEAQ (reference sequence). V lost 5 bases and J lost 2, with 7 bases in between. CDR3 sequence (DNA): TGTGCCAGCAGCCGGGACACCTACGAGCAGTACTTC. Translating gives CASSRDTYEQYF. The variable domain in full, completed from reference TRBV7-9 and TRBJ2-7, reads DTGVSQNPRHKITKRGQNVTFRCDPISEHNRLYWYRQTLGQGPEFLTYFQNEAQLEKSRLLSDRFSAERPKGSFSTLEIQRTEQGDSAMYLCASSRDTYEQYFGPGTRLTVT.

The chain is built from TRBV11-2 and TRBJ2-3, with 15 bases lining up with TRBD2. This CDR3 is built from 15 residues. V was clipped by 5 bases and J by 6 bases; unmatched bases: 3. Germline V gene data show CDR1 as SGHAT and CDR2 as FQNNGV. The CDR3 loop reads CASSVGLAGGDTQYF. The CDR3 nucleotides are TGTGCCAGCAGCGTAGGACTAGCGGGGGGGGATACGCAGTATTTT.

The chain carries TRBV15 and TRBJ2-5; weak D call: TRBD2 (5 bases). V shed 9 bases and J shed 5 bases, with 22 bases lying between them. The CDR3 has 15 residues. CDR1 LNHNV and CDR2 YYDKDF come from the germline V gene (reference sequence). The CDR3 loop is CATRRGSDYMETQYF. The CDR3, as DNA: TGTGCCACTCGTCGGGGTTCAGACTATATGGAGACCCAGTACTTC.

V is TRBV6-5 and J is TRBJ1-5; 8 bases align to TRBD1. Germline V CDR1 and CDR2: MNHEY, SVGAGI. The CDR3 loop spans 15 amino acids. The J segment lost 2 bases and the V segment lost 7 bases, leaving 7 bases of the junction unmatched. The CDR3 sequence is CASNTAGQGNQPQHF. DNA of the CDR3: TGTGCCAGCAATACAGCGGGACAGGGCAATCAGCCCCAGCATTTT.

V usage is TRBV27 and J usage is TRBJ1-5; 8 positions match TRBD1. The ends lost 0 bases at V and 7 bases at J; junction bases unmatched: 5. Germline CDR1 is MNHEY and CDR2 is SMNVEV (reference sequence). This CDR3 spans 15 amino acids. CDR3 in amino acids: CASSLSQGANQPQHF. In DNA, the CDR3 is TGTGCCAGCAGTTTATCGCAGGGGGCTAACCAGCCCCAGCATTTT.

The chain uses TRBV13 and TRBJ2-3, with D perhaps matching TRBD1 (6 bases). The V end was cut by 1 base, the J end by 2 bases, with 25 bases between. The CDR3 runs 20 residues. Germline loops: CDR1 PRHDT, CDR2 FYEKMQ (reference sequence). The CDR3 DNA reads TGTGCCAGCAGCTTAGCTCACAGGGTGCTTTTTGATAAGGACACAGATACGCAGTATTTT. This sequence encodes CASSLAHRVLFDKDTDTQYF.

The rearrangement joins TRBV15 to TRBJ1-6; no reliable D call. Trimming pared 4 bases from V and 7 bases from J, leaving 8 bases between. This CDR3 spans 13 amino acids. The V gene's germline CDR1 is LNHNV and CDR2 YYDKDF (reference sequence). The CDR3 nucleotides read TGTGCCACCAGCACAGAACAGAATTCACCCCTCCACTTT. Encoded protein: CATSTEQNSPLHF.

This clone is medium-sized in the sample. The chain uses TRBV19 and TRBJ2-7; D perhaps matches TRBD1 (6 bases). CDR3 length: 12 residues. Trimming removed 7 bases from V and 3 bases from J, with 10 bases in between. Germline CDR1 reads LNHDA; CDR2 reads SQIVND (reference sequence). CDR3 region: CASTDRNYEQYF. CDR3 sequence (DNA): TGTGCCAGTACCGACAGGAACTACGAGCAGTACTTC. The whole variable domain, remainder taken from reference TRBV19 and TRBJ2-7, is DGGITQSPKYLFRKEGQNVTLSCEQNLNHDAMYWYRQDPGQGLRLIYYSQIVNDFQKGDIAEGYSVSREKKESFPLTVTSAQKNPTAFYLCASTDRNYEQYFGPGTRLTVT.

This clone has more than one count but fewer than ten. The chain carries TRBV4-1 and TRBJ2-7; TRBD1 is a possible D gene (6 bases). CDR3 length: 15 amino acids. Germline V CDR1 and CDR2: MGHRA, YSYEKL. V dropped 1 base and J dropped 2 bases, with 12 bases sitting between them. Here the CDR3 DNA reads TGCGCCAGCAGCCAAGGTCAGGGGCAGACCTACGAGCAGTACTTC. Protein: CASSQGQGQTYEQYF.